The clone carrying this T cell receptor (beta chain) came up a few times. No antigen is known for it. Reverse transcribed after extraction, RNA yielded cDNA as the sequencing template. The protocol was immunoSEQ multiplex PCR, while the TCRdb copy is restricted to in-frame clones and leaves out a portion. This sample has about 220,000 clones, with more than 45% found just once. V dropped 5 bases and J dropped 0 bases, with 13 bases sitting between them. The germline gives CDR1 SEHNR, CDR2 FQNEAQ (reference sequence). CDR3 size: 15 residues. The treatment here: oral pan-JAK inhibitor, 5-10 mg twice daily. As part of sample collection, lesional scalp punch biopsies and peripheral blood were taken from alopecia areata patients. This sample was taken from a study of CD8+ T cells in alopecia areata. About the research overall: Twice a day, 5 to 10 mg of oral tofacitinib was administered to treated patients. Affected scalp percentage set treated patients' severity scores.

Overall study results and limits: With tofacitinib ongoing, many expanded lesional clones persisted in both scalp and blood.

V usage is TRBV7-9 and J usage is TRBJ1-1; D is uncertain. This receptor was obtained from a human donor with alopecia areata. The sample consisted of CD4+ T cells sorted from blood, taken at week 4, from a patient treated with tofacitinib. The CDR3 DNA reads TGTGCCAGCAGCCTGGCCCGTACAGTGAACACTGAAGCTTTCTTT. This codes for CASSLARTVNTEAFF.